These 27 T cell receptor delta chains came from one sample sequenced in a study of gamma-delta T cells after stem cell transplantation. TCRdb re-called clones from the RT-PCR reads using CATT. The sample carries over 2,500 delta-chain clones, 1.9% recorded once. Sequencing input: gamma-delta T cells. The receptors here all came from a human donor. It is not recorded whose cells these are; they may come from a transplant donor.

By share of the sample, this clone is medium-sized. Germline and junction disagree at one end, which may indicate a read error. At the DNA level, this CDR3 is encoded by other sequences in the same sample as well. This rearrangement joins TRDV2 to TRDJ3, with 8 bases aligning to TRDD3. The CDR3 has 20 residues. CDR1 is GEAIGNYY, CDR2 EKD, per germline. CDR3 residues: CACDTVGGGLSSWDTRQMFF. The DNA of the CDR3 is TGTGCCTGCGACACCGTAGGTGGGGGATTGAGCTCCTGGGACACCCGACAGATGTTTTTC.

This clone has just a few counts. The chain has TRDV3 and TRDJ1; 7 bases fit TRDD2. V was pared by 2 bases and J by 5 bases, with 14 bases of the junction left unmatched. In germline, CDR1 is TVYSNPD, CDR2 GDNSRS (reference sequence). The CDR3 is made up of 15 amino acids. The CDR3 is CAFGSYIGVSDKLIF. CDR3 sequence (DNA): TGTGCCTTTGGTTCCTACATTGGAGTTAGTGATAAACTCATCTTT.

This clone was counted only a few times. The protein in TCRdb stems from a much larger clone and differs at residue 5 from this DNA's translation, likely a read error; here the protein is translated from the DNA. The J gene is TRDJ1, the V gene TRDV2; perhaps TRDD3 as D (6 bases). The CDR3 runs to 17 residues. Trimming pared 3 bases from V and 0 bases from J, leaving 19 bases between. Per germline, CDR1 GEAIGNYY and CDR2 EKD. CDR3 region: CACDAISTGTYTDKLIF. The DNA of the CDR3 is TGTGCCTGTGACGCGATATCTACTGGGACCTACACCGATAAACTCATCTTT.

By sample fraction, this clone is medium-sized. CDR3 region: CACDTGVGDPSASWDTRQMFF. The CDR3 nucleotides read TGTGCCTGTGACACCGGGGTGGGGGATCCATCGGCCTCCTGGGACACCCGACAGATGTTTTTC. This sequence joins TRDV2 and TRDJ3, with 8 bases lining up with TRDD3. V trimming: 0 bases; J trimming: 0 bases; junction bases outside the gene matches: 12. Germline V CDR1 and CDR2: GEAIGNYY, EKD. The CDR3 contains 21 residues.

This clone is deemed medium-sized (0.01 to 0.1%). Distinct nucleotide sequences in the sample also encode this CDR3. The chain is built from TRDV2 and TRDJ1, with TRDD3 identical over 13 bases. Germline values: CDR1 GEAIGNYY, CDR2 EKD. V lost 3 bases, J lost 2 bases, and 11 bases stayed unmatched. The CDR3 runs 18 residues. The CDR3 DNA sequence: TGTGCCTGTGACTCCGCCGAGACTGGGGGATACGCTACCGATAAACTCATCTTT. It is translated as CACDSAETGGYATDKLIF.

The table lists this clone with a few counts. TCRdb's listed protein matches a much larger clone and diverges from this DNA's translation at residue 10, likely through a read error; the protein shown comes from the DNA. The rearrangement links TRDV2 to TRDJ1; TRDD3 aligns across 8 bases. The trim removed 0 bases at V and 0 bases at J, leaving 11 bases unmatched. The germline CDR1 and CDR2 sequences are GEAIGNYY and EKD. The CDR3 has 18 residues. The CDR3 nucleotides are TGTGCCTGTGACACCCTGATGGGGATACACGGGGACACCGATAAACTCATCTTT. As protein: CACDTLMGIHGDTDKLIF.

This clone has just a few counts. The TCRdb protein, from a much larger clone, departs from this DNA's translation at residue 6, likely by read error; the protein shown derives from the DNA. This sequence joins TRDV1 and TRDJ1, with 9 bases identical to TRDD3. CDR3 length: 18 residues. V lost 2 bases to trimming and J lost 3 bases; unmatched junction nucleotides: 13. The germline V gene encodes CDR1 TSWWSYY and CDR2 QGS. The CDR3 region is CALGESHYGAGGSDKLIF. The DNA of the CDR3 is TGTGCTCTTGGGGAATCCCACTACGGGGCTGGGGGATCCGATAAACTCATCTTT.

This clone has just a few counts. With only one base between it and a far larger clone, this is likely a read error. Other DNA sequences within the sample encode an identical CDR3. The chain couples TRDV2 to TRDJ1; the D gene is possibly TRDD3 (6 bases). The ends were cut back, 2 bases at V and 10 bases at J, with 22 bases in the middle. The CDR3 loop spans 15 amino acids. Looked up from germline, CDR1 is GEAIGNYY and CDR2 is EKD. The CDR3 DNA is TGTGCCTGTGACAAACTACTGGGTGTCCCTGAGGGACTCATCTTT. It codes for CACDKLLGVPEGLIF.

This clone appeared a few times. A read error may be the cause here, since a much bigger clone is one base away. The identical CDR3 is also encoded by other nucleotide sequences in the sample. The chain links TRDV2 to TRDJ1; 10 positions agree with TRDD3. Germline-derived CDR1 and CDR2 are GEAIGNYY and EKD. CDR3 length: 17 residues. CDR3 sequence: CACDTLVLGDFTDKLIF. CDR3 DNA: TGTGCCTGTGACACCCTTGTACTGGGGGATTTCACCGATAAGCTCATCTTT.

In the case of this clone: This likely traces to a read error, being one base from a far larger clone. The rearrangement uses TRDV1 and TRDJ1; TRDD3 is a possible D gene (7 bases). CDR1 is TSWWSYY, CDR2 QGS, per germline. This CDR3 is built from 21 residues. Here the CDR3 reads CALGELQPVLPLLLGSDKPIF. The CDR3 DNA follows: TGTGCTCTTGGGGAACTCCAACCCGTCCTTCCACTTCTACTGGGGTCTGATAAACCCATCTTT.

On this clone itself: This may be a read error: a much more frequent sequence differs by one nucleotide. Distinct nucleotide sequences in the sample also encode this CDR3. The rearrangement uses TRDV2 and TRDJ1; TRDD3 aligns across 7 bases. J was trimmed by 1 base and V by 3 bases; bases with no gene match: 10. This CDR3 spans 16 amino acids. Germline-derived CDR1 and CDR2 are GEAIGNYY and EKD. This CDR3 reads CACDSLLGVLTDKLIF. DNA of the CDR3: TGTGCCTGTGACTCTTTGCTGGGGGTCCTCACCGATAAACTCATCTTT.

A word on this clone: A read error is possible here, since a much larger clone lies one base away. CDR3 residues: CACDTVNTGGYSPTEYADKLIF. DNA of the CDR3: TGTGCCTGTGACACCGTCAATACTGGGGGATACAGTCCAACTGAGTACGCCGATAAACTCATCTTT. The chain recombines TRDV2 with TRDJ1; 12 nucleotides agree with TRDD3. V lost 0 bases, J lost 3 bases, and 22 bases stayed unmatched. The CDR3 extends over 22 amino acids. Germline CDR1 reads GEAIGNYY; CDR2 reads EKD.

This clone occurred a few times. TCRdb's entry gives the protein of a much larger clone, which mismatches this DNA's translation at residue 9, likely from a read error; the protein reported here is translated from the DNA. V and J are TRDV2 and TRDJ1; 7 bases map to TRDD2. J lost 0 bases, V lost 0 bases, and 15 bases had no gene match. Germline V gene sequence: CDR1 GEAIGNYY, CDR2 EKD. The CDR3 has 19 residues. CDR3 nucleotide sequence: TGTGCCTGTGACACCGTCTTCCTATCAGACTGGCCGCACACCGATAAACTCATCTTT. Protein product: CACDTVFLSDWPHTDKLIF.

The sample holds a few counts of this clone. This is likely an artifact of a read error, given a far larger clone one base away. Distinct nucleotide sequences in the sample also encode this CDR3. This chain uses TRDV2 with TRDJ1; D is undetermined. The CDR3 is 13 residues long. The ends were cut back, 0 bases at V and 1 base at J, with 5 bases in the middle. CDR1 and CDR2 from the germline V gene are GEAIGNYY and EKD. CDR3 region: CACDTELTDKLIF. The CDR3 DNA follows: TGTGCCTGTGACACCGAACTCACCGATAAACTCATCTTT.

A word on this clone: Only one base separates this from a far larger clonotype, so it likely reflects a read error. Other DNA sequences within the sample encode an identical CDR3. The chain is built from TRDV2 and TRDJ3, with D hard to call. The CDR3 loop spans 18 amino acids. Germline V gene lookup returns CDR1 GEAIGNYY and CDR2 EKD. The CDR3 region is CACDAVSYIPWDTRQMFF. CDR3 DNA: TGCGCCTGTGACGCTGTGAGTTACATCCCCTGGGACACCCGACAGATGTTTTTC.

With respect to this clone: One base separates it from a far larger clone, so it is likely a read error. This sample includes further DNA sequences coding for the same CDR3. The rearrangement uses TRDV2 and TRDJ3, with D possibly being TRDD3 (6 bases). The CDR3 is 18 amino acids. CDR1 is GEAIGNYY, CDR2 EKD, per germline. CDR3 protein: CACDTGGIWAWDTRQMFF. The CDR3 DNA reads TGTGCCTGTGACACAGGAGGGATATGGGCCTGGGACACCCGACAAATGTTTTTC.

This clone appeared a few times. Being one base from a much bigger clone, this may be a read error. This rearrangement joins TRDV1 to TRDJ1, with 10 nucleotides matching TRDD3. Germline CDR1 is TSWWSYY and CDR2 is QGS. The V and J ends lost 0 bases and 7 bases, in that order; junction bases with no gene match: 32. The length of the CDR3 is 24 residues. Written as DNA, the CDR3 is TGTGCTCTTGGGGAACTCTTCCTTACCCCGCGGATATTCGGATGGGGGATACCCTACGGTAAACTCATCTTT. It is translated as CALGELFLTPRIFGWGIPYGKLIF.

As to this clone: A far larger clone is a single base away, which makes a read error likely. The same CDR3 can be traced to other DNA sequences in this sample. The V gene is TRDV2, the J gene TRDJ1; TRDD3 might be the D (6 bases). This CDR3 comprises 16 residues. Germline V lookup: CDR1 GEAIGNYY, CDR2 EKD. CDR3 loop: CACSGLGIVNTDKLIF. In DNA, the CDR3 is TGCGCCTGTAGCGGATTGGGGATCGTTAACACCGATAAACTCATCTTT.

This clone is medium-sized in the sample. At the DNA level, this CDR3 is encoded by other sequences in the same sample as well. The chain uses TRDV2 and TRDJ1, with TRDD3 matching 11 bases. CDR3 length: 21 amino acids. Germline values: CDR1 GEAIGNYY, CDR2 EKD. V lost 3 bases, J lost 1 base, and 21 bases stayed unmatched. The CDR3 loop is CACDPLGPPMGDTRSTDKLIF. In DNA, the CDR3 is TGTGCCTGTGACCCCCTAGGTCCCCCAATGGGGGATACGCGGAGCACCGATAAACTCATCTTT.

Concerning this clone itself: This likely reflects a read error, since a far larger clone is one base away. The identical CDR3 is also encoded by other nucleotide sequences in the sample. This chain joins TRDV1 and TRDJ1, with TRDD3 matching over 12 bases. The CDR3 contains 26 residues. CDR1 is TSWWSYY and CDR2 is QGS in the germline V gene. CDR3 sequence: CALGELSLAPGDWGILEGLHTDKLIF. DNA for the CDR3: TGTGCCCTTGGGGAACTGAGTCTGGCCCCCGGGGACTGGGGGATACTCGAAGGATTACACACCGATAAACTCATCTTT.

Remarks on this clone: Given a far larger clone just one base away, this is likely a sequencing read error. J is TRDJ1 and V is TRDV1; 12 bases map to TRDD3. This CDR3 has 26 residues. V was clipped by 4 bases and J by 0 bases; unmatched bases: 33. Per germline, CDR1 TSWWSYY and CDR2 QGS. The CDR3 DNA follows: TGTGCTCTTGGGGGACTGAGTCTGGCCCCCGGGGACTGGGGGATACTCGAAGGATTACACACCGATAAACTCATCTTT. It is translated as CALGGLSLAPGDWGILEGLHTDKLIF.

As concerns this clone: The mismatch at residue 15 between this DNA's translation and the TCRdb protein of a much larger clone likely reflects a read error; the protein shown is translated from the DNA. The genes are TRDV2 and TRDJ1; 8 nucleotides match TRDD3. Germline V gives CDR1 GEAIGNYY, CDR2 EKD. This CDR3 comprises 17 residues. This chain's CDR3 is CACDTVTGGLYTDKPIF. CDR3 bases: TGTGCCTGTGACACCGTTACTGGGGGGCTCTACACCGATAAACCCATCTTT.

By frequency in the sample, this clone is medium-sized. As DNA, the CDR3 is TGTGCCTGTGACACCGTAAGCGGGATAGTCACTGGGACTAACTCCTGGGACACCCGACAGATGTTTTTC. It yields the protein CACDTVSGIVTGTNSWDTRQMFF. V is TRDV2 and J is TRDJ3; possible D gene TRDD3, 6 bases. CDR3 length: 23 amino acids. The V end was cut by 0 bases, the J end by 0 bases, with 26 bases between. CDR1 is GEAIGNYY, CDR2 EKD, per germline.

This clone was picked up a small number of times. This may arise from a read error, as a much more abundant clone is one base away. The chain couples TRDV2 to TRDJ1; D not certain. Per germline, CDR1 GEAIGNYY and CDR2 EKD. The CDR3 consists of 20 residues. This CDR3 is CACGGLHFEGPDLYTDKLIF. CDR3 nucleotide sequence: TGTGCCTGTGGGGGCTTACACTTTGAGGGTCCAGACCTGTACACCGACAAACTCATCTTT.

By frequency in the sample, this clone is medium-sized. V and J are TRDV2 and TRDJ1, with D perhaps TRDD3 (6 bases). The CDR3 has 15 residues. V lost 0 bases and J lost 1, with 11 bases in between. The germline gives CDR1 GEAIGNYY, CDR2 EKD. DNA for the CDR3: TGTGCCTGTGACACCGTAGGGGGACTCACCGATAAACTCATCTTT. Protein: CACDTVGGLTDKLIF.

This clone counts as medium-sized (0.01 to 0.1%). The chain combines TRDV2 with TRDJ1, with 9 bases lining up with TRDD3. CDR3 length equals 16 residues. Germline trimming cut 3 bases from V and 0 bases from J; bases unmatched to any gene: 7. CDR1 and CDR2 from the germline V gene are GEAIGNYY and EKD. For the CDR3, the DNA is TGTGCCTGTGACCCACTGGGGGAATTGTACACCGATAAACTCATCTTT. This gives the protein CACDPLGELYTDKLIF.

This clone was recorded a few times. The V and J genes are TRDV3 and TRDJ2, with TRDD3 matching 11 bases. V lost 4 bases, J lost 8 bases, and 27 bases stayed unmatched. The CDR3 length is 20 residues. Germline V gives CDR1 TVYSNPD, CDR2 GDNSRS (reference sequence). The CDR3: CASRGTAFWGILFAGAQLFF. The CDR3, as DNA: TGTGCCTCTCGGGGCACGGCCTTCTGGGGGATACTATTCGCAGGTGCACAACTCTTCTTT.